The next 30 T cell receptor beta chains were all read from a single sample in a study of PD-L1 blockade in urothelial cancer. Data came from immunoSEQ multiplex PCR; TCRdb stores just in-frame clones and leaves some out. The data hold 130,000 or so clones, with less than 85% observed a single time. Time point here: pretreatment peripheral blood. The sample consisted of PBMCs, taken around atezolizumab (anti-PD-L1) treatment. Receptors originate from a man between 50 and 59 years old with urothelial cancer.

This clone was recorded once. The CDR3 is CASSYRTGRNTEAFF. CDR3 bases: TGTGCCAGCAGCTACCGGACAGGGAGGAACACTGAAGCTTTCTTT. The chain has TRBV28 and TRBJ1-1, with 8 bases matching TRBD1. The germline gives CDR1 MDHEN, CDR2 SYDVKM. V shed 6 bases, J shed 1 base, and the junction held 7 bases outside the gene matches. This CDR3 has 15 amino acids.

Notes on this clone: With a much larger clone just one base away, this may be a read error. This chain connects TRBV18 to TRBJ1-6; D call uncertain. Germline CDR1 reads KGHSH; CDR2 reads LQKENI. The CDR3 covers 12 residues. CDR3 nucleotides: TGTGCCAGCTCCCGCGGCCCGACGCCCCTCTACTTT. This codes for CASSRGPTPLYF.

The rearrangement links TRBV9 to TRBJ1-6; maybe TRBD1 (6 bases). V lost 5 bases, J lost 6 bases, and 15 bases lay in between. The germline V gene has CDR1 SGDLS and CDR2 YYNGEE. This CDR3 comprises 15 residues. This CDR3 reads CASSPIGQINSPLHF. The CDR3 region has the DNA TGTGCCAGCAGTCCGATAGGACAGATTAATTCACCCCTCCACTTT.

The chain is built from TRBV7-2 and TRBJ2-7; possible D gene TRBD2, 6 bases. Germline CDR1 reads SGHTA; CDR2 reads FQGNSA. V was trimmed by 0 bases and J by 3 bases, leaving 15 bases between them. There are 16 residues in the CDR3. CDR3 in amino acids: CASSLAGGRRGYEQYF. CDR3 DNA: TGTGCCAGCAGCTTAGCGGGAGGCCGGCGGGGCTACGAGCAGTACTTC.

The chain combines TRBV6-1 with TRBJ1-5, with D possibly matching TRBD1 (6 bases). Germline CDR1 reads MNHNS; CDR2 reads SASEGT. V lost 2 bases and J lost 6, with 17 bases in between. The CDR3 covers 16 residues. In DNA, the CDR3 is TGTGCCAGCAGTGAACTCGTTCCAGGGGTTAGTCAGCCCCAGCATTTT. It yields the protein CASSELVPGVSQPQHF.

The chain carries TRBV19 and TRBJ1-5, with D uncertain. The V and J ends lost 9 bases and 0 bases respectively, with 21 bases between them. The germline V gene has CDR1 LNHDA and CDR2 SQIVND (reference sequence). The CDR3 is made up of 17 amino acids. The CDR3 DNA reads as TGTGCCAGCAATCCCGGGCCTGCGGGATATAGCAATCAGCCCCAGCATTTT. It codes for CASNPGPAGYSNQPQHF.

CDR3 region: CASSSQVGLNTEAFF. The CDR3 nucleotides read TGTGCCAGCAGCTCGCAAGTCGGGTTGAACACTGAAGCTTTCTTT. V usage is TRBV5-4 and J usage is TRBJ1-1; D gene unclear. CDR1 and CDR2 from the germline V gene are SGHNT and YYREEE (reference sequence). CDR3 length equals 15 residues. V was trimmed by 3 bases and J by 0 bases, leaving 12 bases between them.

The chain recombines TRBV28 with TRBJ1-5; D call uncertain. Germline loops: CDR1 MDHEN, CDR2 SYDVKM. Trimming removed 10 bases from V and 9 bases from J, with 19 bases in between. CDR3 size: 13 residues. This CDR3 is CATTSRPMWPQHF. CDR3 bases: TGTGCCACCACATCGCGGCCGATGTGGCCCCAGCATTTT.

This clone was picked up a small number of times. The CDR3 spells CASSQGTSGRRHEQFF. The CDR3 DNA follows: TGTGCCAGCAGCCAGGGGACTAGCGGGAGGAGACATGAGCAGTTCTTC. The chain uses TRBV4-2 and TRBJ2-1; TRBD2 aligns across 15 bases. Germline CDR1 LGHNA, CDR2 YNFKEQ. The J segment lost 8 bases and the V segment lost 3 bases, leaving 5 bases of the junction unmatched. The CDR3 loop spans 16 amino acids.

This chain connects TRBV5-1 to TRBJ2-1; no clear D gene. CDR3 length: 15 amino acids. The V gene lost 4 bases and the J gene lost 0 bases, with 11 bases spanning the gap. Germline V gene data show CDR1 as SGHRS and CDR2 as YFSETQ. The CDR3 DNA reads as TGCGCCAGCAGCCCCCAACGTAGCTCCTACAATGAGCAGTTCTTC. Its protein is CASSPQRSSYNEQFF.

This clone was observed once. The rearrangement uses TRBV7-2 and TRBJ2-5, with D unresolved. Germline values: CDR1 SGHTA, CDR2 FQGNSA. This CDR3 has 14 amino acids. Deletions cut 0 bases from V and 5 bases from J, with 10 bases between. CDR3 sequence reads: CASSLARERETQYF. In DNA, the CDR3 is TGTGCCAGCAGCTTAGCCCGAGAGAGGGAGACCCAGTACTTC.

V usage is TRBV7-2 and J usage is TRBJ2-5, with 9 bases identical to TRBD2. Per germline, CDR1 SGHTA and CDR2 FQGNSA. V lost 4 bases, J lost 4 bases, and 7 bases stayed unmatched. CDR3 length: 15 amino acids. CDR3 loop: CASSWDSGSGETQYF. The CDR3, as DNA: TGTGCCAGCAGCTGGGATAGCGGGAGCGGAGAGACCCAGTACTTC.

This chain links TRBV30 with TRBJ2-7; D perhaps matches TRBD2 (6 bases). The CDR3 loop spans 14 amino acids. Germline V gene data show CDR1 as GTSNPN and CDR2 as SVGIG (reference sequence). Trimming removed 3 bases from V and 3 bases from J, with 15 bases in between. The CDR3 spells CAWRAAGPYYEQYF. In nucleotides, the CDR3 is TGTGCCTGGAGGGCCGCGGGGCCCTACTACGAGCAGTACTTC.

V gene TRBV28 combines with J gene TRBJ1-1; D gene unclear. Per germline, CDR1 MDHEN and CDR2 SYDVKM. CDR3 length equals 11 residues. V lost 11 bases to trimming and J lost 8 bases, with 15 bases between them. The CDR3 DNA reads as TGTGCCGTTTATGAGGGCAGGGAAGCTTTCTTT. Translation: CAVYEGREAFF. Full variable domain (missing parts from reference TRBV28 and TRBJ1-1): DVKVTQSSRYLVKRTGEKVFLECVQDMDHENMFWYRQDPGLGLRLIYFSYDVKMKEKGDIPEGYSVSREKKERFSLILESASTNQTSMYLCAVYEGREAFFGQGTRLTVV.

This clone was picked up one time. This chain uses TRBV5-8 with TRBJ2-5, with unresolved D. V shed 4 bases and J shed 5 bases, with 9 bases lying between them. The CDR3 sequence is 12 residues long. Germline CDR1 is SGHTS and CDR2 is YDEGEE. The CDR3, as DNA: TGTGCCAGCAGCCCTCTGAGGGAGACCCAGTACTTC. Translated, it gives CASSPLRETQYF.

This chain uses TRBV19 with TRBJ1-5; D possibly corresponds to TRBD1 (5 bases). V was clipped by 1 base and J by 6 bases, with 7 bases between them. Germline loops: CDR1 LNHDA, CDR2 SQIVND (reference sequence). The CDR3 runs to 13 residues. The CDR3 loop is CASSIAGGQPQHF. CDR3 nucleotide sequence: TGTGCCAGTAGTATAGCCGGGGGTCAGCCCCAGCATTTT.

This chain connects TRBV6-6 to TRBJ2-7; the D gene is possibly TRBD2 (6 bases). Germline CDR1 MNHNY, CDR2 SVGAGI (reference sequence). V was pared by 2 bases and J by 6 bases, with 8 bases between. CDR3 length equals 12 residues. The CDR3 bases are TGTGCCAGCAGTTACGGGGGAGGCGAGCAGTACTTC. Translating gives CASSYGGGEQYF.

J is TRBJ2-7 and V is TRBV30; D ambiguous. The V end was cut by 6 bases, the J end by 3 bases, with 15 bases between. Looked up from germline, CDR1 is GTSNPN and CDR2 is SVGIG (reference sequence). CDR3 size: 13 residues. CDR3 in DNA: TGTGCCTGTGGAGAGGCTAACTACTACGAGCAGTACTTC. Translating it yields CACGEANYYEQYF.

This rearrangement joins TRBV7-3 to TRBJ2-1; 11 bases are a match to TRBD2. Germline V gene lookup returns CDR1 SGHTA and CDR2 FQGTGA. With 5 bases clipped from V and 3 bases from J, the junction kept 3 bases outside the gene matches. This CDR3 is built from 15 residues. The DNA for the CDR3 is TGTGCCAGCAGCCCCACTAGCGGGAGCTACAATGAGCAGTTCTTC. Protein: CASSPTSGSYNEQFF.

The chain uses TRBV10-2 and TRBJ2-3; possible D gene TRBD1, 5 bases. This CDR3 spans 14 amino acids. Trimming took off 2 bases at V and 4 bases at J, with 10 bases between the two ends. Germline V gene sequence: CDR1 WSHSY, CDR2 SAAADI. CDR3 bases: TGCGCCAGCAGTGAGAAACAGGCCGCAGATACGCAGTATTTT. Residues: CASSEKQAADTQYF.

The chain combines TRBV18 with TRBJ2-2; D is perhaps TRBD1 (5 bases). The CDR3 is 16 amino acids. CDR1 is KGHSH, CDR2 LQKENI, per germline. Trimming removed 3 bases from V and 3 bases from J, with 14 bases in between. As DNA, the CDR3 is TGTGCCAGCTCACCTCAACGGACATCCTACACCGGGGAGCTGTTTTTT. Translating it yields CASSPQRTSYTGELFF.

This chain joins TRBV10-2 and TRBJ2-5; the match to TRBD1 covers 10 bases. J was trimmed by 6 bases and V by 2 bases; bases with no gene match: 6. This CDR3 spans 15 amino acids. Germline lookup yields CDR1 WSHSY and CDR2 SAAADI. This CDR3 is CASSEPPGQGKTQYF. As DNA, the CDR3 is TGCGCCAGCAGTGAGCCCCCGGGACAGGGGAAGACCCAGTACTTC.

This chain uses TRBV5-5 with TRBJ1-5; 7 bases map to TRBD1. Trimming took 0 bases from V and 6 from J; bases not matched to a gene: 6. Germline values: CDR1 SGHKS, CDR2 YYEKEE (reference sequence). The CDR3 is 15 amino acids. In nucleotides, the CDR3 is TGTGCCAGCAGCTTGGAGGGGGCAGGAGGTCAGCCCCAGCATTTT. It translates to CASSLEGAGGQPQHF.

The chain joins TRBV7-6 to TRBJ2-5; 9 bases match TRBD1. The CDR3 length is 15 residues. From germline, CDR1 is SGHVS and CDR2 FNYEAQ. V lost 3 bases and J lost 2; bases outside the gene matches: 4. CDR3 loop: CASSFIGQGQETQYF. As DNA, the CDR3 is TGTGCCAGCAGCTTTATCGGACAGGGGCAAGAGACCCAGTACTTC.

The chain couples TRBV28 to TRBJ2-7, with D tentatively TRBD1 (6 bases). Germline loops: CDR1 MDHEN, CDR2 SYDVKM. Deletions cut 10 bases from V and 2 bases from J, with 24 bases between. This CDR3 region has 16 residues. CDR3 amino acids: CAINRDHKTRAYEQYF. DNA for the CDR3: TGTGCCATCAACAGGGATCACAAAACTAGAGCCTACGAGCAGTACTTC.

The count of this clone is one. V gene TRBV6-1 combines with J gene TRBJ2-7; 7 nucleotides line up with TRBD2. CDR3 length equals 16 residues. The V gene end was trimmed by 3 bases and the J gene end by 3 bases; junction bases not matched to a gene: 11. CDR1 and CDR2 from the germline V gene are MNHNS and SASEGT. The CDR3 DNA sequence: TGTGCCAGCAGTGATTGGTCGACTAGCTTCAACTACGAGCAGTACTTC. It encodes CASSDWSTSFNYEQYF.

J is TRBJ1-3 and V is TRBV7-6; 7 nucleotides align to TRBD1. The CDR3 runs to 15 residues. V lost 3 bases and J lost 0; bases outside the gene matches: 2. Germline CDR1 SGHVS, CDR2 FNYEAQ. CDR3 DNA: TGTGCCAGCAGCTTGGACAGGCACTCTGGAAACACCATATATTTT. This translates into CASSLDRHSGNTIYF.

The rearrangement links TRBV4-1 to TRBJ2-5; weak D call: TRBD1 (5 bases). The CDR3 extends over 13 amino acids. Germline CDR1 reads MGHRA; CDR2 reads YSYEKL. The V gene lost 2 bases and the J gene lost 4 bases, with 8 bases spanning the gap. The CDR3 region has the DNA TGCGCCAGCAGCCAATTGACAGTAGAGACCCAGTACTTC. Its translation: CASSQLTVETQYF.

Here the CDR3 DNA reads TGTGCCAGCAGTGAGTGGCCAGCAGGTGATATAGAGACCCAGTACTTC. Its protein is CASSEWPAGDIETQYF. This chain joins TRBV27 and TRBJ2-5; no reliable D call. The germline CDR1 and CDR2 sequences are MNHEY and SMNVEV (reference sequence). Trimming removed 5 bases from V and 4 bases from J, with 20 bases in between. This CDR3 is built from 16 residues.

The table lists this clone with a count of one. The chain recombines TRBV9 with TRBJ2-1; 7 bases map to TRBD2. V shed 3 bases, J shed 0 bases, and the junction held 3 bases outside the gene matches. Germline lookup yields CDR1 SGDLS and CDR2 YYNGEE. This CDR3 region has 15 residues. This CDR3 is CASSEGGSSYNEQFF. Here the CDR3 DNA reads TGTGCCAGCAGCGAAGGCGGGAGCTCCTACAATGAGCAGTTCTTC.